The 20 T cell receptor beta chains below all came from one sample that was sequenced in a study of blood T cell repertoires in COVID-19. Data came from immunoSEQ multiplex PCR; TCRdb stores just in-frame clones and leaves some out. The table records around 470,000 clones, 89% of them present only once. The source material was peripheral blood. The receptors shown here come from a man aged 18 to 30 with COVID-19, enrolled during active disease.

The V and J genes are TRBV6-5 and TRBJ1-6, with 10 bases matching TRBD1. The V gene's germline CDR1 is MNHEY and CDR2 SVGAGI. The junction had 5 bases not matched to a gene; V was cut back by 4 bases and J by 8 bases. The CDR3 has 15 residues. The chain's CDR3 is CASSFVGQGDSPLHF. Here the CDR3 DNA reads TGTGCCAGCAGTTTCGTCGGACAGGGGGATTCACCCCTCCACTTT.

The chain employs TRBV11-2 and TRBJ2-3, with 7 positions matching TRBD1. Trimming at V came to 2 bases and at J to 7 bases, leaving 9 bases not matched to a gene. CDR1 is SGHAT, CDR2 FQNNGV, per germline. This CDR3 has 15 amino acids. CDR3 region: CASSLRDSFLYTQYF. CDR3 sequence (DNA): TGTGCCAGCAGCTTAAGGGACAGCTTTTTGTATACGCAGTATTTT.

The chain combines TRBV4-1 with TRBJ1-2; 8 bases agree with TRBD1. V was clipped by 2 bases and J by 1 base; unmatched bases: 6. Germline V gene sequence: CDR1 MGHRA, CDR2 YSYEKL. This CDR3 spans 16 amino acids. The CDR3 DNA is TGCGCCAGCAGCCAAAGGACAGGGAACCTTAACTATGGCTACACCTTC. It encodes CASSQRTGNLNYGYTF.

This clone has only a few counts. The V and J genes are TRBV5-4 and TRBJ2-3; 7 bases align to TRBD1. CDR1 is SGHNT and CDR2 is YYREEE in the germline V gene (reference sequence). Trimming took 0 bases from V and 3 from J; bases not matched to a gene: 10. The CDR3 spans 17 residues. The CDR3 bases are TGTGCCAGCAGCTTGGTGTTTGAGGGGGCCAGGACAGATACGCAGTATTTT. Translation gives CASSLVFEGARTDTQYF.

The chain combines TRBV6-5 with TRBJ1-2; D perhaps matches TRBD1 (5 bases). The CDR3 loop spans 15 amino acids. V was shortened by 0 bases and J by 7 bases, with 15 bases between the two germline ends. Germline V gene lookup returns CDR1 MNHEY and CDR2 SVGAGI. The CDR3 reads CASSYSNGGESGYTF. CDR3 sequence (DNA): TGTGCCAGCAGTTACTCGAATGGGGGGGAAAGTGGCTACACCTTC.

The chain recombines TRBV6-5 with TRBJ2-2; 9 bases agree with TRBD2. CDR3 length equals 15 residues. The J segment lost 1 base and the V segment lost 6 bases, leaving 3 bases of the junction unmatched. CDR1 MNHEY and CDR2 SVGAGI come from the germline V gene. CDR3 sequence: CASRPAGGNTGELFF. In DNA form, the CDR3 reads TGTGCCAGCAGACCAGCGGGGGGGAACACCGGGGAGCTGTTTTTT.

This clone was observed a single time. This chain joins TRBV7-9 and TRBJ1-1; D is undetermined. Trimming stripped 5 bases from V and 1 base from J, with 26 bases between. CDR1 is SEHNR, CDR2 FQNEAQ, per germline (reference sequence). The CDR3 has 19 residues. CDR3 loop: CASSPKRLTVYARNTEAFF. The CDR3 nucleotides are TGTGCCAGCAGCCCGAAAAGGTTGACGGTCTACGCTAGGAACACTGAAGCTTTCTTT.

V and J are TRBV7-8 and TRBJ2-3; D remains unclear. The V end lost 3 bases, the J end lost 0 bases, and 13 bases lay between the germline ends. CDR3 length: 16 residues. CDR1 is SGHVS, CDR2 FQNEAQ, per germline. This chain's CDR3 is CASSFSSRVSTDTQYF. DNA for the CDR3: TGTGCCAGCAGCTTTAGTTCGAGAGTTAGCACAGATACGCAGTATTTT.

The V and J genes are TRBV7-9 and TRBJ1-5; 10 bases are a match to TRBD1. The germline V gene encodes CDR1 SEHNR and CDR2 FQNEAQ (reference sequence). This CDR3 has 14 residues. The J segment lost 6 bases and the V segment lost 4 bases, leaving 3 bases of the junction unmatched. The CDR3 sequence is CASSSDRGIQPQHF. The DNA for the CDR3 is TGTGCCAGCAGCTCGGACAGGGGGATTCAGCCCCAGCATTTT.

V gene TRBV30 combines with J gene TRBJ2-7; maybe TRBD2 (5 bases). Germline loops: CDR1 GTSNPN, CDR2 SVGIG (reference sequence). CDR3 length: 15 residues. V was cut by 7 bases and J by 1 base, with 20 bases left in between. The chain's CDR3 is CAFTPIDYGSYEQYF. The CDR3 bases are TGTGCCTTTACCCCCATCGACTACGGGTCCTACGAGCAGTACTTC.

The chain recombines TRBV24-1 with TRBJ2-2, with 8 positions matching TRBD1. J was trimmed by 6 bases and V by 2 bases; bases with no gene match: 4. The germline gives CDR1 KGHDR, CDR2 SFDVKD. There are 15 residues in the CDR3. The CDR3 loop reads CATSDSGGRAGELFF. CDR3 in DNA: TGTGCCACCAGTGATTCAGGGGGCCGGGCCGGGGAGCTGTTTTTT.

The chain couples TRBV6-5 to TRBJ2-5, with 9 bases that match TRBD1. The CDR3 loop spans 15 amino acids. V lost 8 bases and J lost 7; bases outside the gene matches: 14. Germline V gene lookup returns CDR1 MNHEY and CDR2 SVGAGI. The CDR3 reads CASSDTGGRGTTQYF. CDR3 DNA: TGTGCCAGCTCAGATACAGGGGGCCGGGGGACGACCCAGTACTTC.

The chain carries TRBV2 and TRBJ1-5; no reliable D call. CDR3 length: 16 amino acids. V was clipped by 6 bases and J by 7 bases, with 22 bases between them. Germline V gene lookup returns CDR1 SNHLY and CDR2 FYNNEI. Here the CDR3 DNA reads TGTGCCAGCAGCCCCCCCCCTCTAGGTTATGAACAGCCCCAGCATTTT. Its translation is CASSPPPLGYEQPQHF. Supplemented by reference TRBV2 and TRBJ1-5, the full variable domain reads EPEVTQTPSHQVTQMGQEVILRCVPISNHLYFYWYRQILGQKVEFLVSFYNNEISEKSEIFDDQFSVERPDGSNFTLKIRSTKLEDSAMYFCASSPPPLGYEQPQHFGDGTRLSIL.

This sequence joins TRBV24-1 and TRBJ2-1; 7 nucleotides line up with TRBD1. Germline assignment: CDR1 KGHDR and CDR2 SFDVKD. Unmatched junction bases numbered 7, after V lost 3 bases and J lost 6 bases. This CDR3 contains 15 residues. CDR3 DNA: TGTGCCACCAGTGATCCTCTTGGGACAGCCAATGAGCAGTTCTTC. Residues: CATSDPLGTANEQFF.

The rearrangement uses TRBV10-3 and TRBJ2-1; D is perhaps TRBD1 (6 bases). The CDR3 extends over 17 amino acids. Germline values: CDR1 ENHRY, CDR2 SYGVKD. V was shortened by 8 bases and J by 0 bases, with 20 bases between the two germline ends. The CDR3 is CAILQGLCFRSYNEQFF. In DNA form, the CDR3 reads TGTGCCATCTTACAGGGCCTCTGTTTTCGCTCCTACAATGAGCAGTTCTTC.

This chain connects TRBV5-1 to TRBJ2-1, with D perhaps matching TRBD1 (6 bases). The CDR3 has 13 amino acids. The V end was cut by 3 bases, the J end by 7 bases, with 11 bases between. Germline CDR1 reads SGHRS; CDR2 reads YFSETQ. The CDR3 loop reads CASSWDKLNEQFF. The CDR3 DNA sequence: TGCGCCAGCAGCTGGGACAAATTGAATGAGCAGTTCTTC.

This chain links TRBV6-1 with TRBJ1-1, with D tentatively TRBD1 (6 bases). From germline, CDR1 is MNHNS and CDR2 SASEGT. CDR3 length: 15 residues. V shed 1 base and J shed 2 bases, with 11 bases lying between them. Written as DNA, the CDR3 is TGTGCCAGCAGTGAAGGGTGGGGGCTCAACACTGAAGCTTTCTTT. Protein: CASSEGWGLNTEAFF.

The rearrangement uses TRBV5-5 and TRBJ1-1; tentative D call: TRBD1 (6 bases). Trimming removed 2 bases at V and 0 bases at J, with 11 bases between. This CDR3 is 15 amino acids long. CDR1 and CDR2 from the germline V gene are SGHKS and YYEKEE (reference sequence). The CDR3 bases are TGTGCCAGCAGCTTAGAAACAGGGTTGAACACTGAAGCTTTCTTT. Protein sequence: CASSLETGLNTEAFF.

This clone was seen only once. CDR3: CASAKFGTVAYEQYF. CDR3 sequence (DNA): TGTGCTAGCGCCAAATTCGGGACAGTAGCCTACGAGCAGTACTTC. The gene calls are TRBV7-2 and TRBJ2-7, with TRBD1 matching over 7 bases. The CDR3 has 15 amino acids. CDR1 is SGHTA, CDR2 FQGNSA, per germline.

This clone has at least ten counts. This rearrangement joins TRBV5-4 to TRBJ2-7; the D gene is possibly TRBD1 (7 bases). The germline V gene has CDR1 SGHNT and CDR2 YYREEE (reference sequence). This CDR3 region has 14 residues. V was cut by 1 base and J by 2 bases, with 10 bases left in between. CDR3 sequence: CASSLSRGAYEQYF. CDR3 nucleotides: TGTGCCAGCAGCTTGAGCAGGGGGGCCTACGAGCAGTACTTC.